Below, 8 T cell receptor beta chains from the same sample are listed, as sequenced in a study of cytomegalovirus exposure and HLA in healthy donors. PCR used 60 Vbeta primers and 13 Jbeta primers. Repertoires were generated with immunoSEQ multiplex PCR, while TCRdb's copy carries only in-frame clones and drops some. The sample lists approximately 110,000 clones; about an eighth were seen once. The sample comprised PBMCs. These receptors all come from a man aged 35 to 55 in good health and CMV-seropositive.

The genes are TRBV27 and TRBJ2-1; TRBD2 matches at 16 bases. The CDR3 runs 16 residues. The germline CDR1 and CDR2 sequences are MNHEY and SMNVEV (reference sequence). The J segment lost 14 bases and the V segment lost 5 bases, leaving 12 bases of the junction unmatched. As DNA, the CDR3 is TGTGCCAGCAGTCTCTACTGGGGACTAGCGGGAGGGCCGGAGTTCTTC. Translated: CASSLYWGLAGGPEFF.

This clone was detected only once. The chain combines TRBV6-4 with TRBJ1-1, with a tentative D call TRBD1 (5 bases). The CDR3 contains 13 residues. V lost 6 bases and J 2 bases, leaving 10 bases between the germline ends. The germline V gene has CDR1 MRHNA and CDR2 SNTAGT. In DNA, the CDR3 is TGTGCCAGCAGACGAACAGGAAACACTGAAGCTTTCTTT. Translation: CASRRTGNTEAFF.

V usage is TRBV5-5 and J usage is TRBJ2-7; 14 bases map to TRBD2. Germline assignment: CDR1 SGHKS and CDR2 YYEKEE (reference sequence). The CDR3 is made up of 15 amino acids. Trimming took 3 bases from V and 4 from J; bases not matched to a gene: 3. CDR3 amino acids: CASSSGTSGSYEQYF. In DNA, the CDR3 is TGTGCCAGCAGCTCCGGGACTAGCGGGAGTTACGAGCAGTACTTC.

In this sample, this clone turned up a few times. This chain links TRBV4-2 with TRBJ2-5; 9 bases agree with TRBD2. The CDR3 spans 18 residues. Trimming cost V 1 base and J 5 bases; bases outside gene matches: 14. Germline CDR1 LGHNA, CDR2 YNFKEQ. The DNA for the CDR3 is TGTGCCAGCAGCCAAGGGGGGGTGGCTAGCGGGGTCGGGGAGACCCAGTACTTC. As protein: CASSQGGVASGVGETQYF.

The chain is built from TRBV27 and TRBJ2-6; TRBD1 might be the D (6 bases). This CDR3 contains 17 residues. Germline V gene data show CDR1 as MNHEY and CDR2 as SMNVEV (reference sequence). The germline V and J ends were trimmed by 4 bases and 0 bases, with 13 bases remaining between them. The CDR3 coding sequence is TGTGCCAGCAGTTCCACAGGGTCCCCCTCTGGGGCCAACGTCCTGACTTTC. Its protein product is CASSSTGSPSGANVLTF.

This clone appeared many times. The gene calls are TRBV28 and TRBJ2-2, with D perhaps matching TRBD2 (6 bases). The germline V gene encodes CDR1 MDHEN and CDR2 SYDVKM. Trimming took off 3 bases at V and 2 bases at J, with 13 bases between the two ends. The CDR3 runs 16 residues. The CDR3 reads CASSLAGRTNTGELFF. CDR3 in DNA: TGTGCCAGCAGTTTGGCAGGGAGGACAAACACCGGGGAGCTGTTTTTT. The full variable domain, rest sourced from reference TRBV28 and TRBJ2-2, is DVKVTQSSRYLVKRTGEKVFLECVQDMDHENMFWYRQDPGLGLRLIYFSYDVKMKEKGDIPEGYSVSREKKERFSLILESASTNQTSMYLCASSLAGRTNTGELFFGEGSRLTVL.

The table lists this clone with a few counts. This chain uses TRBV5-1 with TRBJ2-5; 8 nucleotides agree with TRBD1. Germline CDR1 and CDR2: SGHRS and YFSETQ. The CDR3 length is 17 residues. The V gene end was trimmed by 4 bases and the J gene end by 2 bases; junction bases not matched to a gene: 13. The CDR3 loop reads CASSLEPQGAGQETQYF. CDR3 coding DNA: TGCGCCAGCAGCCTGGAACCTCAGGGGGCAGGTCAAGAGACCCAGTACTTC.

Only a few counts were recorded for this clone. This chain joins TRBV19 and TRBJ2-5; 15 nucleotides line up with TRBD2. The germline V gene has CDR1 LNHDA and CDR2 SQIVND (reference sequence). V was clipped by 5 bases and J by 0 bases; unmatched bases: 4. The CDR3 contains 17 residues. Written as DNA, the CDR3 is TGTGCCAGTAGTGGGGGACTAGCGGGAGGTCACCAAGAGACCCAGTACTTC. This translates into CASSGGLAGGHQETQYF.